Reported below is one T cell receptor beta chain. Antigen: not known. The primer mix had 60 Vbeta and 13 Jbeta primers. The protocol was immunoSEQ multiplex PCR, while the TCRdb copy is restricted to in-frame clones and leaves out a portion. Of roughly 250,000 clones in the sample, about four fifths were seen once. These data come from a study of cytomegalovirus exposure and HLA in healthy donors. Study-wide context: Among the 398 genotyped donors, approximately 80% were placed in the Caucasian-associated ancestry cluster. Study results and limitations: HLA alleles were associated with 16,951 TCR beta sequences in a later analysis at 0.05 false discovery rate.

This CDR3 comprises 14 residues. Losses at the gene ends were 7 bases for V and 1 base for J; bases not matched to a gene: 2. CDR1 and CDR2 from the germline V gene are ENHRY and SYGVKD. The chain carries TRBV10-3 and TRBJ2-2; 8 nucleotides match TRBD1. The material sequenced was PBMCs. The receptor was derived from a girl aged 2 to 10 in good health and CMV-seronegative. The CDR3 sequence: CAITGTGNTGELFF. The DNA of the CDR3 is TGTGCCATCACCGGGACAGGGAACACCGGGGAGCTGTTTTTT.